Presented here are 7 T cell receptor beta chains from one specimen sequenced in a study of early T cells in non-severe SARS-CoV-2 infection. MiXCR, run by TCRdb on the 5' RACE reads, gives a single entry per CDR3 protein. The table includes approximately 47,000 distinct CDR3 sequences, about a tenth detected once. This specimen consisted of whole blood, obtained at baseline. The receptors originated from an adult who was a healthcare worker with PCR-confirmed SARS-CoV-2 infection or an uninfected control (not recorded which).

The CDR3 loop reads CASSFGAHTEAFF. DNA for the CDR3: TGCGCCAGCAGCTTCGGGGCCCACACTGAAGCTTTCTTT. The V gene is TRBV5-1, the J gene TRBJ1-1; perhaps TRBD1 as D (5 bases). Germline CDR1 and CDR2: SGHRS and YFSETQ. This CDR3 has 13 residues. The V and J ends lost 2 bases and 3 bases respectively, with 8 bases between them.

This clonotype was seen more than once but under ten times. The chain recombines TRBV12-5 with TRBJ2-7, with TRBD2 matching 10 bases. V dropped 3 bases and J dropped 2; count of bases not matched to a gene: 4. CDR3 size: 15 residues. Germline-derived CDR1 and CDR2 are LGHNT and FRNRAP. DNA for the CDR3: TGTGCTAGTGGTTTAGCGGGGGGGCTAGCCTACGAGCAGTACTTC. It specifies CASGLAGGLAYEQYF.

The rearrangement joins TRBV30 to TRBJ1-5; the D gene is possibly TRBD1 (5 bases). Germline V gene sequence: CDR1 GTSNPN, CDR2 SVGIG (reference sequence). There are 15 residues in the CDR3. V was trimmed by 3 bases and J by 3 bases, leaving 15 bases between them. CDR3 loop: CAWSLGGSFNQPQHF. CDR3 bases: TGTGCCTGGAGCCTTGGGGGTTCTTTCAATCAGCCCCAGCATTTT.

Here the CDR3 reads CASSQVDPWGYTF. CDR3 DNA: TGTGCCAGTAGTCAAGTTGACCCTTGGGGCTACACCTTC. The V and J genes are TRBV28 and TRBJ1-2; D is unclear. The germline V and J ends were trimmed by 9 bases and 8 bases, with 19 bases remaining between them. There are 13 residues in the CDR3. Germline CDR1 MDHEN, CDR2 SYDVKM.

The rearrangement joins TRBV20-1 to TRBJ2-7; a possible D gene is TRBD2 (6 bases). Germline CDR1 and CDR2: DFQATT and SNEGSKA (reference sequence). The V gene lost 5 bases and the J gene lost 0 bases, with 14 bases spanning the gap. The CDR3 sequence is 14 residues long. CDR3 sequence (DNA): TGCAGTGCTGGGGGGTGGAGCGCCTCCTACGAGCAGTACTTC. This encodes CSAGGWSASYEQYF.

The V and J genes are TRBV6-5 and TRBJ2-2; D tentatively fits TRBD1 or TRBD2 (5 bases each). The V and J ends lost 0 bases and 3 bases respectively, with 20 bases between them. Germline V gives CDR1 MNHEY, CDR2 SVGAGI. The CDR3 is 19 amino acids. The CDR3 here is CASSYSITATGRDTGELFF. The CDR3 DNA follows: TGTGCCAGCAGTTACTCAATTACGGCAACGGGACGGGACACCGGGGAGCTGTTTTTT.

This clonotype showed up just a few times. This sequence joins TRBV29-1 and TRBJ2-7; D tentatively fits TRBD1 or TRBD2 (5 bases each). Germline assignment: CDR1 SQVTM and CDR2 ANQGSEA. V lost 4 bases, J lost 1 base, and 11 bases lay in between. The CDR3 runs 13 residues. Written as DNA, the CDR3 is TGCAGCGTTGCCCGGGACGGGTCCTACGAGCAGTACTTC. Its translation: CSVARDGSYEQYF.